Presented here are 25 T cell receptor beta chains from one specimen sequenced in a study of blood T cell repertoires in COVID-19. Produced via immunoSEQ multiplex PCR; TCRdb's table is partial and in-frame only. Of fewer than 100,000 clones detected, around 90% appear once; the ten largest clones hold roughly 0.73%. Sequencing was performed on peripheral blood. All receptors derive from a woman aged 80 or over with acute or convalescent COVID-19.

The chain employs TRBV7-6 and TRBJ2-6; the match to TRBD1 covers 8 bases. The germline gives CDR1 SGHVS, CDR2 FNYEAQ. CDR3 length: 17 residues. V trimming: 0 bases; J trimming: 2 bases; junction bases outside the gene matches: 3. CDR3 nucleotides: TGTGCCAGCAGCTTAGCAGGACAGGGTACTGGGGCCAACGTCCTGACTTTC. As protein: CASSLAGQGTGANVLTF. Full variable domain (rest looked up from reference TRBV7-6 and TRBJ2-6): GAGVSQSPRYKVTKRGQDVALRCDPISGHVSLYWYRQALGQGPEFLTYFNYEAQQDKSGLPNDRFSAERPEGSISTLTIQRTEQRDSAMYRCASSLAGQGTGANVLTFGAGSRLTVL.

This rearrangement joins TRBV5-4 to TRBJ1-1; 7 nucleotides match TRBD1. CDR1 is SGHNT, CDR2 YYREEE, per germline (reference sequence). The CDR3 consists of 14 residues. V trimming: 0 bases; J trimming: 1 base; junction bases outside the gene matches: 0. In nucleotides, the CDR3 is TGTGCCAGCAGCTTGGACAGGGGGAACACTGAAGCTTTCTTT. This encodes CASSLDRGNTEAFF. The entire variable domain, with the rest obtained from reference TRBV5-4 and TRBJ1-1, is as follows: ETGVTQSPTHLIKTRGQQVTLRCSSQSGHNTVSWYQQALGQGPQFIFQYYREEENGRGNFPPRFSGLQFPNYSSELNVNALELDDSALYLCASSLDRGNTEAFFGQGTRLTVV.

V and J are TRBV18 and TRBJ1-2; maybe TRBD1 (5 bases). V lost 0 bases and J 8 bases, leaving 10 bases between the germline ends. The CDR3 extends over 13 amino acids. Germline V CDR1 and CDR2: KGHSH, LQKENI. The CDR3 is CASSPPSGRGYTF. The CDR3 DNA follows: TGTGCCAGCTCACCACCGTCAGGGCGCGGCTACACCTTC. The whole variable domain, remainder taken from reference TRBV18 and TRBJ1-2, is NAGVMQNPRHLVRRRGQEARLRCSPMKGHSHVYWYRQLPEEGLKFMVYLQKENIIDESGMPKERFSAEFPKEGPSILRIQQVVRGDSAAYFCASSPPSGRGYTFGSGTRLTVV.

The rearrangement uses TRBV5-1 and TRBJ2-3; D is unresolved. The ends were cut back, 1 base at V and 0 bases at J, with 6 bases in the middle. This CDR3 has 14 amino acids. Per the germline V gene, CDR1 is SGHRS and CDR2 is YFSETQ. Written as DNA, the CDR3 is TGCGCCAGCAGCTTGACAGATAGCACAGATACGCAGTATTTT. It specifies CASSLTDSTDTQYF.

This chain joins TRBV2 and TRBJ2-7; 13 bases are a match to TRBD2. J was trimmed by 2 bases and V by 5 bases; bases with no gene match: 6. Germline V gene data show CDR1 as SNHLY and CDR2 as FYNNEI. The CDR3 is made up of 16 amino acids. The CDR3: CASSTGTSGIPYEQYF. As DNA, the CDR3 is TGTGCCAGCAGTACCGGGACTAGCGGGATCCCCTACGAGCAGTACTTC. Full variable domain (rest looked up from reference TRBV2 and TRBJ2-7): EPEVTQTPSHQVTQMGQEVILRCVPISNHLYFYWYRQILGQKVEFLVSFYNNEISEKSEIFDDQFSVERPDGSNFTLKIRSTKLEDSAMYFCASSTGTSGIPYEQYFGPGTRLTVT.

The rearrangement links TRBV27 to TRBJ1-6; 8 bases are a match to TRBD1. The CDR3 extends over 15 amino acids. Trimming cost V 5 bases and J 3 bases; bases outside gene matches: 3. Germline CDR1 MNHEY, CDR2 SMNVEV (reference sequence). The CDR3 nucleotides read TGTGCCAGCAGTCCAGGGGGCCTCTATAATTCACCCCTCCACTTT. This gives the protein CASSPGGLYNSPLHF.

J is TRBJ1-1 and V is TRBV10-3, with D possibly TRBD1 on 5 matching bases. V lost 8 bases and J 3 bases, leaving 16 bases between the germline ends. Germline CDR1 is ENHRY and CDR2 is SYGVKD. The CDR3 consists of 14 residues. Written as DNA, the CDR3 is TGTGCCATCTGCGTGGACCCAGGGCACACTGAAGCTTTCTTT. Its translation: CAICVDPGHTEAFF.

This clone was found once. This sequence joins TRBV19 and TRBJ2-2, with 11 nucleotides matching TRBD1. V dropped 7 bases and J dropped 3; count of bases not matched to a gene: 7. Per germline, CDR1 LNHDA and CDR2 SQIVND (reference sequence). There are 16 residues in the CDR3. CDR3 nucleotides: TGTGCCAGTAAGACCGGGACAGGGGGAGACACCGGGGAGCTGTTTTTT. Protein product: CASKTGTGGDTGELFF. Full variable domain (outside the CDR3, taken from reference TRBV19 and TRBJ2-2): DGGITQSPKYLFRKEGQNVTLSCEQNLNHDAMYWYRQDPGQGLRLIYYSQIVNDFQKGDIAEGYSVSREKKESFPLTVTSAQKNPTAFYLCASKTGTGGDTGELFFGEGSRLTVL.

The chain couples TRBV19 to TRBJ1-2, with 7 nucleotides matching TRBD1. The CDR3 loop spans 15 amino acids. Trimming at V came to 7 bases and at J to 1 base, leaving 9 bases not matched to a gene. The germline V gene has CDR1 LNHDA and CDR2 SQIVND (reference sequence). Here the CDR3 reads CASIPSGQYNYGYTF. CDR3 DNA: TGTGCCAGTATTCCCTCGGGACAGTATAACTATGGCTACACCTTC.

The chain couples TRBV19 to TRBJ1-2; D possibly corresponds to TRBD1 (6 bases). Trimming removed 3 bases from V and 5 bases from J, with 13 bases in between. The CDR3 runs 14 residues. Germline V CDR1 and CDR2: LNHDA, SQIVND (reference sequence). In DNA form, the CDR3 reads TGTGCCAGTAGTATCACCGGACAGCTTTATGGCTACACCTTC. It translates to CASSITGQLYGYTF.

The rearrangement joins TRBV19 to TRBJ2-5; 14 positions agree with TRBD2. CDR1 and CDR2 from the germline V gene are LNHDA and SQIVND (reference sequence). This CDR3 comprises 16 residues. The junction had 7 bases not matched to a gene; V was cut back by 5 bases and J by 5 bases. The DNA for the CDR3 is TGTGCCAGTAGTCACCACGGGACTAGCGGGAGCGAGACCCAGTACTTC. Its protein product is CASSHHGTSGSETQYF. The full variable domain, rest sourced from reference TRBV19 and TRBJ2-5, is DGGITQSPKYLFRKEGQNVTLSCEQNLNHDAMYWYRQDPGQGLRLIYYSQIVNDFQKGDIAEGYSVSREKKESFPLTVTSAQKNPTAFYLCASSHHGTSGSETQYFGPGTRLLVL.

CDR3 nucleotides: TGTGCCAGCAGCTCTAGACAGGGTAGTTTCTCTGGAAACACCATATATTTT. Translating it yields CASSSRQGSFSGNTIYF. The chain is built from TRBV3-1 (or the pseudogene TRBV3-2) and TRBJ1-3, with 7 positions matching TRBD1. CDR1 is LGHDT, CDR2 YNNKEL, per germline (reference sequence). J was trimmed by 0 bases and V by 5 bases; bases with no gene match: 10. CDR3 length equals 17 residues.

CDR3: CASSQDPGVNQPQHF. As DNA, the CDR3 is TGCGCCAGCAGCCAAGATCCAGGGGTCAATCAGCCCCAGCATTTT. The rearrangement uses TRBV4-1 and TRBJ1-5; perhaps TRBD1 as D (6 bases). V lost 0 bases to trimming and J lost 3 bases, with 9 bases between them. Germline-derived CDR1 and CDR2 are MGHRA and YSYEKL. This CDR3 contains 15 residues.

The chain links TRBV5-1 to TRBJ2-1; TRBD1 is a possible D gene (7 bases). The CDR3 contains 15 residues. Per the germline V gene, CDR1 is SGHRS and CDR2 is YFSETQ. With 1 base removed from V and 6 bases from J, the gap between germline ends came to 14 bases. The DNA of the CDR3 is TGCGCCAGCAGCTTGCAGCCGCAGGGGGGCAATGAGCAGTTCTTC. Translation gives CASSLQPQGGNEQFF.

The gene calls are TRBV7-9 and TRBJ2-1, with D maybe TRBD1 (6 bases). Germline V gene lookup returns CDR1 SEHNR and CDR2 FQNEAQ (reference sequence). The CDR3 spans 15 residues. V shed 3 bases and J shed 6 bases, with 15 bases lying between them. DNA for the CDR3: TGTGCCAGCAGCTTCGGGATGACAGGTTTCAATGAGCAGTTCTTC. Translation gives CASSFGMTGFNEQFF.

This clone has just one count. This chain links TRBV7-9 with TRBJ1-3; no firm D call. V shed 3 bases and J shed 4 bases, with 7 bases lying between them. The CDR3 totals 13 residues. The germline gives CDR1 SEHNR, CDR2 FQNEAQ (reference sequence). CDR3 DNA: TGTGCCAGCAGCTTTCATCCCGGAAACACCATATATTTT. The encoded protein is CASSFHPGNTIYF.

The chain combines TRBV2 with TRBJ1-6; perhaps TRBD1 as D (6 bases). CDR1 is SNHLY, CDR2 FYNNEI, per germline. This CDR3 is 15 amino acids long. The V gene lost 6 bases and the J gene lost 5 bases, with 14 bases spanning the gap. The CDR3 spells CASRILGQNNSPLHF. The CDR3 DNA sequence: TGTGCCAGCAGAATTCTGGGACAAAATAATTCACCCCTCCACTTT.

This sequence joins TRBV5-1 and TRBJ2-3; 7 nucleotides align to TRBD1. The CDR3 consists of 14 residues. V lost 2 bases and J lost 4; bases outside the gene matches: 4. CDR1 is SGHRS and CDR2 is YFSETQ in the germline V gene. The CDR3 spells CASSFRQGSDTQYF. The CDR3 DNA reads TGCGCCAGCAGCTTTAGACAGGGATCAGATACGCAGTATTTT.

The V call is TRBV2, the J call TRBJ1-4, with D uncertain. The CDR3 sequence is 14 residues long. Germline assignment: CDR1 SNHLY and CDR2 FYNNEI. Between the trimmed V and J ends, which lost 1 base and 8 bases, there was a span of 11 bases. The CDR3 is CASSEGRPVEKLFF. DNA for the CDR3: TGTGCCAGCAGTGAAGGCAGGCCTGTGGAAAAACTGTTTTTT.

The chain employs TRBV6-5 and TRBJ1-1; D uncertain. Trimming removed 4 bases from V and 5 bases from J, with 14 bases in between. CDR3 length equals 14 residues. CDR1 and CDR2 (germline): MNHEY, SVGAGI. The CDR3 is CASSFTDGETEAFF. The CDR3 nucleotides read TGTGCCAGCAGTTTTACGGACGGGGAAACTGAAGCTTTCTTT.

The chain couples TRBV6-5 to TRBJ1-1; D is unresolved. CDR1 and CDR2 (germline): MNHEY, SVGAGI. The CDR3 has 14 amino acids. V was clipped by 7 bases and J by 6 bases, with 18 bases between them. The CDR3 DNA reads as TGTGCCAGCATTTTGCTCTCGGTGGTCCCTGAAGCTTTCTTT. Protein product: CASILLSVVPEAFF.

This rearrangement joins TRBV5-8 to TRBJ2-1, with 16 bases aligning to TRBD2. J lost 4 bases, V lost 4 bases, and 5 bases had no gene match. Germline loops: CDR1 SGHTS, CDR2 YDEGEE. The CDR3 is 17 residues long. The CDR3 DNA is TGTGCCAGCAGCCTGGGACTAGCGGGAGGGCCTTACAATGAGCAGTTCTTC. Amino acids: CASSLGLAGGPYNEQFF.

V gene TRBV19 combines with J gene TRBJ2-7; tentatively, D is TRBD2 (5 bases). Germline-derived CDR1 and CDR2 are LNHDA and SQIVND (reference sequence). This CDR3 has 15 amino acids. The germline V and J ends were trimmed by 6 bases and 2 bases, with 17 bases remaining between them. CDR3 in DNA: TGTGCCAGTAGGATATTTGCGGGCGGTGCCTACGAGCAGTACTTC. It codes for CASRIFAGGAYEQYF.

This chain uses TRBV7-2 with TRBJ1-5; D remains unclear. The germline gives CDR1 SGHTA, CDR2 FQGNSA. This CDR3 is 14 amino acids long. V lost 4 bases to trimming and J lost 1 base, with 8 bases between them. The CDR3 is CASSSSMSNQPQHF. The CDR3 DNA sequence: TGTGCCAGCAGCTCCAGTATGAGCAATCAGCCCCAGCATTTT.

The V and J genes are TRBV7-3 and TRBJ2-1, with 9 nucleotides matching TRBD1. The CDR3 contains 16 residues. The J segment lost 3 bases and the V segment lost 3 bases, leaving 6 bases of the junction unmatched. Germline lookup yields CDR1 SGHTA and CDR2 FQGTGA. The CDR3 region has the DNA TGTGCCAGCAGCTTCTACGGGGGACAGGGCTACAATGAGCAGTTCTTC. This codes for CASSFYGGQGYNEQFF.